This is a list of T cell receptor beta chains from one sample in a study of shared T cell receptors in the human thymus. The assay was immunoSEQ multiplex PCR, and TCRdb's table has in-frame clones only and misses some. The table includes hundreds of thousands of clones, around 87% detected once. The sample was also linked to a second study, of human thymus T cells.

Material: thymocytes. The receptors stem from a boy in the first two years of life with a congenital heart defect. Both conserved end residues are part of each CDR3. A D gene is named only where the DNA matches it firmly. Where a row states a size, it is once, few, many or the class of an expanded clone; other rows omit it.

V gene: TRBV27; clone size: -; J gene: TRBJ2-3; D gene: TRBD2; CDR3 protein: CASSLSTGSGRGTDTQYF; CDR3 DNA: TGTGCCAGCAGTTTATCTACGGGGAGCGGGAGGGGCACAGATACGCAGTATTTT
V gene: TRBV7-2; clone size: -; J gene: TRBJ1-3; D gene: -; CDR3 protein: CASSYSVSGNTIYF; CDR3 DNA: TGTGCCAGCAGCTATTCCGTCTCTGGAAACACCATATATTTT
V gene: TRBV5-6; clone size: -; J gene: TRBJ2-2; D gene: TRBD2; CDR3 protein: CASSTSGREYTGELFF; CDR3 DNA: TGTGCCAGCAGCACTAGCGGGAGGGAATACACCGGGGAGCTGTTTTTT
V gene: TRBV5-5; clone size: -; J gene: TRBJ1-5; D gene: -; CDR3 protein: CASSLDVGGDQPQHF; CDR3 DNA: TGTGCCAGCAGCCTGGACGTCGGAGGTGATCAGCCCCAGCATTTT
V gene: TRBV6-5; clone size: -; J gene: TRBJ1-2; D gene: -; CDR3 protein: CASSIDGVYGYTF; CDR3 DNA: TGTGCCAGCAGCATTGACGGGGTGTATGGCTACACCTTC
V gene: TRBV2; clone size: -; J gene: TRBJ2-1; D gene: TRBD2; CDR3 protein: CASSSGSPYNEQFF; CDR3 DNA: TGTGCCAGCAGTAGCGGGAGCCCCTACAATGAGCAGTTCTTC
V gene: TRBV28; clone size: -; J gene: TRBJ1-2; D gene: TRBD1; CDR3 protein: CASNGQGDLYGYTF; CDR3 DNA: TGTGCCAGCAATGGACAGGGAGACCTCTATGGCTACACCTTC
V gene: TRBV12-5; clone size: -; J gene: TRBJ2-1; D gene: -; CDR3 protein: CASGWTPEGEQFF; CDR3 DNA: TGTGCTAGTGGTTGGACGCCTGAGGGTGAGCAGTTCTTC
V gene: TRBV11-2; clone size: -; J gene: TRBJ1-1; D gene: TRBD1; CDR3 protein: CASSLAGTAGGDLATEAFF; CDR3 DNA: TGTGCCAGCAGCTTAGCTGGTACGGCAGGGGGCGATTTGGCCACTGAAGCTTTCTTT
V gene: TRBV16; clone size: -; J gene: TRBJ2-7; D gene: TRBD1; CDR3 protein: CASSQSSGGYEQYF; CDR3 DNA: TGTGCCAGCAGCCAATCCTCAGGGGGCTACGAGCAGTACTTC
V gene: TRBV7-9; clone size: -; J gene: TRBJ1-5; D gene: TRBD1; CDR3 protein: CASSSAGDRHQPQHF; CDR3 DNA: TGTGCCAGCAGCTCCGCCGGGGACAGGCATCAGCCCCAGCATTTT
V gene: TRBV19; clone size: -; J gene: TRBJ1-2; D gene: TRBD1; CDR3 protein: CASSIFEGAEGYTF; CDR3 DNA: TGTGCCAGTAGTATTTTCGAGGGGGCGGAGGGCTACACCTTC
V gene: TRBV7-2; clone size: once; J gene: TRBJ2-2; D gene: -; CDR3 protein: CASSLRGWEYGELFF; CDR3 DNA: TGTGCCAGCAGCTTAAGAGGGTGGGAGTACGGGGAGCTGTTTTTT
V gene: TRBV2; clone size: -; J gene: TRBJ1-2; D gene: TRBD1; CDR3 protein: CASSPDRGRIDYGYTF; CDR3 DNA: TGTGCCAGCAGTCCGGACAGGGGGAGGATCGACTATGGCTACACCTTC
V gene: TRBV10-2; clone size: few; J gene: TRBJ1-2; D gene: TRBD1; CDR3 protein: CASSESWDRVYGYTF; CDR3 DNA: TGCGCCAGCAGTGAGTCGTGGGACAGGGTCTATGGCTACACCTTC
V gene: TRBV4-1; clone size: once; J gene: TRBJ2-7; D gene: -; CDR3 protein: CASSQDIFPGGGRYEQYF; CDR3 DNA: TGCGCCAGCAGCCAAGATATATTTCCTGGCGGAGGGCGCTACGAGCAGTACTTC
V gene: TRBV7-2; clone size: -; J gene: TRBJ2-3; D gene: -; CDR3 protein: CASSPPLGETSTDTQYF; CDR3 DNA: TGTGCCAGCAGCCCACCCTTGGGAGAGACTAGCACAGATACGCAGTATTTT
V gene: TRBV19; clone size: -; J gene: TRBJ1-5; D gene: TRBD1; CDR3 protein: CASSIRGTGSNSNQPQHF; CDR3 DNA: TGTGCCAGTAGTATTAGGGGGACAGGCTCCAATAGCAATCAGCCCCAGCATTTT
V gene: TRBV28; clone size: -; J gene: TRBJ1-6; D gene: -; CDR3 protein: CASSLGRHDYNSPLHF; CDR3 DNA: TGTGCCAGCAGTTTGGGGCGACACGACTATAATTCACCCCTCCACTTT
V gene: TRBV5-1; clone size: -; J gene: TRBJ1-1; D gene: -; CDR3 protein: CASSHIAGNTEAFF; CDR3 DNA: TGCGCCAGCAGCCATATAGCCGGAAACACTGAAGCTTTCTTT
V gene: TRBV28; clone size: few; J gene: TRBJ2-3; D gene: -; CDR3 protein: CASSRDTAKELYTQYF; CDR3 DNA: TGTGCCAGCAGCCGGGACACAGCGAAGGAGTTGTATACGCAGTATTTT
V gene: TRBV9; clone size: -; J gene: TRBJ2-7; D gene: -; CDR3 protein: CASSVAPGSEQYF; CDR3 DNA: TGTGCCAGCAGCGTAGCGCCTGGGAGCGAGCAGTACTTC
V gene: TRBV7-3; clone size: once; J gene: TRBJ2-2; D gene: -; CDR3 protein: CASSRRGTLDTGELFF; CDR3 DNA: TGTGCCAGCAGTAGAAGGGGTACTCTGGACACCGGGGAGCTGTTTTTT
V gene: TRBV6-5; clone size: -; J gene: TRBJ2-1; D gene: -; CDR3 protein: CASRSTRPNEQFF; CDR3 DNA: TGTGCCAGCAGATCGACTAGGCCTAATGAGCAGTTCTTC
V gene: TRBV4-1; clone size: -; J gene: TRBJ2-3; D gene: -; CDR3 protein: CASSQADYRALKITQYF; CDR3 DNA: TGCGCCAGCAGCCAAGCTGACTATAGGGCGTTAAAGATTACGCAGTATTTT
V gene: TRBV10-2; clone size: -; J gene: TRBJ2-5; D gene: TRBD2; CDR3 protein: CASSEGTSGKQETQYF; CDR3 DNA: TGCGCCAGCAGTGAAGGGACTAGCGGGAAACAAGAGACCCAGTACTTC
V gene: TRBV15; clone size: -; J gene: TRBJ2-1; D gene: -; CDR3 protein: CATSRDPPGGEQFF; CDR3 DNA: TGTGCCACCAGCAGAGATCCCCCCGGCGGTGAGCAGTTCTTC
V gene: TRBV6-1; clone size: -; J gene: TRBJ2-6; D gene: -; CDR3 protein: CASRDSLSGANVLTF; CDR3 DNA: TGTGCCAGCAGGGACAGCCTCTCTGGGGCCAACGTCCTGACTTTC
V gene: TRBV30; clone size: -; J gene: TRBJ2-7; D gene: TRBD1; CDR3 protein: CAWTDRVGEQYF; CDR3 DNA: TGTGCCTGGACCGACAGGGTTGGCGAGCAGTACTTC
V gene: TRBV2; clone size: -; J gene: TRBJ2-4; D gene: TRBD1; CDR3 protein: CASCEGGQGPDSGAKNIQYF; CDR3 DNA: TGTGCCAGCTGCGAGGGGGGACAGGGGCCCGATAGCGGCGCCAAAAACATTCAGTACTTC
V gene: TRBV9; clone size: -; J gene: TRBJ2-3; D gene: -; CDR3 protein: CASSEKTPDTQYF; CDR3 DNA: TGTGCCAGCAGCGAAAAGACTCCAGATACGCAGTATTTT
V gene: TRBV15; clone size: -; J gene: TRBJ2-7; D gene: -; CDR3 protein: CATSRARDLSYEQYF; CDR3 DNA: TGTGCCACCAGCAGAGCCAGAGACTTGTCCTACGAGCAGTACTTC
V gene: TRBV4-1; clone size: -; J gene: TRBJ2-7; D gene: -; CDR3 protein: CASSQNPGHLYYEQYF; CDR3 DNA: TGCGCCAGCAGCCAGAACCCGGGACACCTTTATTACGAGCAGTACTTC
V gene: TRBV19; clone size: -; J gene: TRBJ2-2; D gene: TRBD1; CDR3 protein: CASSNCSGDRDTGELFF; CDR3 DNA: TGTGCCAGTAGTAACTGCTCCGGCGACAGGGACACCGGGGAGCTGTTTTTT
V gene: TRBV4-3; clone size: -; J gene: TRBJ2-4; D gene: TRBD1; CDR3 protein: CASSQHKTGLAKNIQYF; CDR3 DNA: TGCGCCAGCAGCCAACACAAGACAGGGCTAGCCAAAAACATTCAGTACTTC
V gene: TRBV18; clone size: few; J gene: TRBJ1-4; D gene: -; CDR3 protein: CASSPGQGVRGLNEKLFF; CDR3 DNA: TGTGCCAGCTCACCTGGGCAAGGCGTGAGGGGACTTAATGAAAAACTGTTTTTT
V gene: TRBV25-1; clone size: -; J gene: TRBJ2-3; D gene: -; CDR3 protein: CASRGGTASTDTQYF; CDR3 DNA: TGTGCCAGCAGGGGCGGGACAGCTAGCACAGATACGCAGTATTTT
V gene: TRBV27; clone size: -; J gene: TRBJ2-7; D gene: TRBD2; CDR3 protein: CASSLLAGGLGEQYF; CDR3 DNA: TGTGCCAGCAGTCTACTAGCGGGGGGGCTTGGCGAGCAGTACTTC
V gene: TRBV5-4; clone size: -; J gene: TRBJ2-2; D gene: -; CDR3 protein: CASSLEGTLAIGELFF; CDR3 DNA: TGTGCCAGCAGCTTGGAAGGAACCCTAGCGATCGGGGAGCTGTTTTTT
V gene: TRBV6-1; clone size: few; J gene: TRBJ2-1; D gene: TRBD2; CDR3 protein: CASSLAGGPNEQFF; CDR3 DNA: TGTGCCAGCAGCCTAGCGGGGGGGCCCAATGAGCAGTTCTTC
V gene: TRBV13; clone size: -; J gene: TRBJ2-7; D gene: TRBD1; CDR3 protein: CASSSPGQGKYEQYF; CDR3 DNA: TGTGCCAGCAGCTCACCGGGACAGGGGAAATACGAGCAGTACTTC
V gene: TRBV28; clone size: -; J gene: TRBJ2-1; D gene: -; CDR3 protein: CASSLGGTEINEQFF; CDR3 DNA: TGTGCCAGCAGTTTAGGCGGGACCGAGATTAATGAGCAGTTCTTC
V gene: TRBV28; clone size: once; J gene: TRBJ1-5; D gene: -; CDR3 protein: CASSLGGAGQPQHF; CDR3 DNA: TGTGCCAGCAGTTTGGGGGGGGCTGGTCAGCCCCAGCATTTT
V gene: TRBV7-9; clone size: -; J gene: TRBJ2-7; D gene: -; CDR3 protein: CASSLAWRGHYEQYF; CDR3 DNA: TGTGCCAGCAGCTTAGCGTGGCGGGGTCACTACGAGCAGTACTTC
V gene: TRBV9; clone size: -; J gene: TRBJ2-6; D gene: -; CDR3 protein: CASSPRTPSSGANVLTF; CDR3 DNA: TGTGCCAGCAGCCCCAGGACTCCCAGCTCTGGGGCCAACGTCCTGACTTTC
V gene: TRBV30; clone size: -; J gene: TRBJ1-4; D gene: -; CDR3 protein: CAGTIYLNEKLFF; CDR3 DNA: TGTGCCGGGACAATATACTTAAATGAAAAACTGTTTTTT
V gene: TRBV6-1; clone size: -; J gene: TRBJ2-7; D gene: -; CDR3 protein: CASSDALLATLEQYF; CDR3 DNA: TGTGCCAGCAGTGATGCTCTCCTAGCGACGCTCGAGCAGTACTTC
V gene: TRBV4-3; clone size: -; J gene: TRBJ2-3; D gene: TRBD2; CDR3 protein: CASSPLAGGPPDTQYF; CDR3 DNA: TGCGCCAGCAGCCCATTAGCGGGAGGGCCTCCCGATACGCAGTATTTT
V gene: TRBV19; clone size: -; J gene: TRBJ2-1; D gene: -; CDR3 protein: CATGRQGGSYNEQFF; CDR3 DNA: TGTGCCACAGGAAGACAGGGAGGCTCCTACAATGAGCAGTTCTTC
V gene: TRBV4-3; clone size: -; J gene: TRBJ1-2; D gene: -; CDR3 protein: CASSQGSETVYGYTF; CDR3 DNA: TGCGCCAGCAGCCAAGGGTCAGAAACCGTCTATGGCTACACCTTC
V gene: TRBV29-1; clone size: -; J gene: TRBJ1-3; D gene: TRBD1; CDR3 protein: CSANPDRAGNTIYF; CDR3 DNA: TGCAGCGCCAACCCTGACAGGGCTGGAAACACCATATATTTT
V gene: TRBV19; clone size: -; J gene: TRBJ2-1; D gene: TRBD1; CDR3 protein: CASSSPQPGQSPGPSYNEQFF; CDR3 DNA: TGTGCCAGTAGCTCCCCCCAACCGGGACAGAGTCCGGGACCAAGCTACAATGAGCAGTTCTTC
V gene: TRBV30; clone size: -; J gene: TRBJ2-3; D gene: -; CDR3 protein: CAWSALERMTDTQYF; CDR3 DNA: TGTGCCTGGAGTGCCCTAGAACGGATGACAGATACGCAGTATTTT
V gene: TRBV10-3; clone size: -; J gene: TRBJ2-7; D gene: TRBD1; CDR3 protein: CAISPNAGDRDF; CDR3 DNA: TGTGCCATCAGTCCCAACGCGGGGGACAGGGACTTC
V gene: TRBV7-2; clone size: -; J gene: TRBJ1-5; D gene: TRBD1; CDR3 protein: CASSLWEPDGQGGNQPQHF; CDR3 DNA: TGTGCCAGCAGCTTATGGGAACCGGATGGACAGGGTGGGAATCAGCCCCAGCATTTT
V gene: TRBV2; clone size: -; J gene: TRBJ1-1; D gene: -; CDR3 protein: CASNRQEANTEAFF; CDR3 DNA: TGTGCCAGCAATAGACAGGAAGCAAACACTGAAGCTTTCTTT